The present TCR beta chain was sequenced within a study of CD8+ T cells in alopecia areata. General study findings and limits: Scalp clonality and expanded CD8+ clones among the top 100 fell significantly with tofacitinib.

J lost 9 bases, V lost 2 bases, and 3 bases had no gene match. Germline CDR1 reads MGHDK; CDR2 reads SYGVNS. The CDR3 sequence is 12 residues long. Remarks on this clone: The target antigen is unknown.

RNA was extracted and reverse transcribed into cDNA as the sequencing template. The assay was immunoSEQ multiplex PCR, and TCRdb's table has in-frame clones only and misses some. Of some 180,000 clones in the sample, around 49% were seen once. This sample's treatment: oral pan-JAK inhibitor, 5-10 mg twice daily. This specimen consisted of CD8+ T cells sorted from blood, obtained at week 52, from a patient treated with tofacitinib. This sequence originates from a human donor with alopecia areata. This sequence joins TRBV25-1 and TRBJ2-7, with TRBD1 matching over 8 bases. The CDR3 DNA follows: TGTGCCAGCAGTGAACGGGACAGGACGCAGTACTTC. Its protein is CASSERDRTQYF.